The 28 T cell receptor beta chains below all came from one sample that was sequenced in a study of OX40 agonist ivuxolimab in advanced cancers. The data were produced by immunoSEQ multiplex PCR, yet TCRdb's version contains in-frame clones alone and is incomplete. The sample carries roughly 23,000 clones, less than 90% recorded once. The input for sequencing was CD4+ or CD8+ T cells sorted from blood, taken in a trial of the OX40 agonist ivuxolimab. Every receptor here comes from an adult with an advanced solid tumor such as melanoma, head and neck, liver or kidney cancer.

To note about this clone: Likely a read error: the CDR3 ends without its conserved phenylalanine or tryptophan. The chain employs TRBV19 and TRBJ1-1; TRBD1 agrees at 8 bases. The CDR3 has 15 amino acids. V was pared by 6 bases and J by 5 bases, with 11 bases of the junction left unmatched. Germline CDR1 LNHDA, CDR2 SQIVND (reference sequence). Written as DNA, the CDR3 is TGTGCCAGTAGCTCCCTCCAGGGGGCAGGGACTGAAGCTTTCCTT. It translates to CASSSLQGAGTEAFL.

The rearrangement joins TRBV4-1 to TRBJ2-2, with no clear D. With 1 base removed from V and 4 bases from J, the gap between germline ends came to 10 bases. Germline V lookup: CDR1 MGHRA, CDR2 YSYEKL. This CDR3 comprises 15 residues. DNA for the CDR3: TGCGCCAGCAGCCAAGGGTTCCCACGCACCGGGGAGCTGTTTTTT. It yields the protein CASSQGFPRTGELFF.

V gene TRBV9 combines with J gene TRBJ2-2; D gene unclear. With 4 bases removed from V and 5 bases from J, the gap between germline ends came to 3 bases. The V gene's germline CDR1 is SGDLS and CDR2 YYNGEE. This CDR3 has 11 residues. CDR3 sequence: CASSQTGELFF. The CDR3, as DNA: TGTGCCAGCAGCCAAACCGGGGAGCTGTTTTTT.

V gene TRBV9 combines with J gene TRBJ1-1; no definite D call. The CDR3 is made up of 16 amino acids. Germline V gene lookup returns CDR1 SGDLS and CDR2 YYNGEE. V lost 0 bases and J 1 base, leaving 13 bases between the germline ends. This chain's CDR3 is CASSVVSRTGNTEAFF. The CDR3 nucleotides read TGTGCCAGCAGCGTAGTCTCTCGGACGGGGAACACTGAAGCTTTCTTT. The whole variable domain, remainder taken from reference TRBV9 and TRBJ1-1, is DSGVTQTPKHLITATGQRVTLRCSPRSGDLSVYWYQQSLDQGLQFLIQYYNGEERAKGNILERFSAQQFPDLHSELNLSSLELGDSALYFCASSVVSRTGNTEAFFGQGTRLTVV.

The CDR3 DNA reads as TGTGCCAGCAGCTTGCGAAGTGAGCAGTTCTTC. This translates into CASSLRSEQFF. The chain has TRBV5-4 and TRBJ2-1; D is ambiguous. The CDR3 loop spans 11 amino acids. Between the trimmed V and J ends, which lost 1 base and 9 bases, there was a span of 5 bases. From germline, CDR1 is SGHNT and CDR2 YYREEE (reference sequence).

CDR3 residues: CASTQGFSTEAFF. CDR3 bases: TGTGCCAGCACCCAGGGGTTTTCCACTGAAGCTTTCTTT. V usage is TRBV6-6 and J usage is TRBJ1-1; possibly TRBD1 for D (6 bases). V gave up 7 bases and J gave up 4 bases, with 13 bases separating them. Germline-derived CDR1 and CDR2 are MNHNY and SVGAGI (reference sequence). The CDR3 runs to 13 residues.

This clone has more than one count but fewer than ten. V and J are TRBV12-5 and TRBJ2-1; TRBD2 might be the D (5 bases). Germline CDR1 reads LGHNT; CDR2 reads FRNRAP. The CDR3 has 15 residues. The V gene lost 2 bases and the J gene lost 8 bases, with 16 bases spanning the gap. The CDR3 DNA follows: TGTGCTAGTGGTTTGTGGAGGACTTCGGCGGATGAGCAGTTCTTC. Protein product: CASGLWRTSADEQFF.

This clone is classed as medium-sized. The chain has TRBV18 and TRBJ1-1; weak D call: TRBD1 (6 bases). Trimming cost V 1 base and J 1 base, with 13 bases left between them. The CDR3 covers 16 residues. CDR1 and CDR2 from the germline V gene are KGHSH and LQKENI. CDR3 coding DNA: TGTGCCAGCTCACCACGGAGGGGGACATCGAACACTGAAGCTTTCTTT. This encodes CASSPRRGTSNTEAFF. Together with reference TRBV18 and TRBJ1-1, the CDR3 gives the full variable domain: NAGVMQNPRHLVRRRGQEARLRCSPMKGHSHVYWYRQLPEEGLKFMVYLQKENIIDESGMPKERFSAEFPKEGPSILRIQQVVRGDSAAYFCASSPRRGTSNTEAFFGQGTRLTVV.

This clone was counted a few times. The rearrangement uses TRBV7-8 and TRBJ2-7; no definite D call. The length of the CDR3 is 16 residues. Germline V CDR1 and CDR2: SGHVS, FQNEAQ. V lost 1 base and J 0 bases, leaving 13 bases between the germline ends. This CDR3 reads CASSLVRAPSSYEQYF. The CDR3 nucleotides read TGTGCCAGCAGCTTAGTTAGGGCACCGAGCTCCTACGAGCAGTACTTC.

In its sample, this clone ranks as medium-sized (0.01 to 0.1%). This chain connects TRBV7-2 to TRBJ1-1; TRBD1 matches at 7 bases. This CDR3 contains 15 residues. In germline, CDR1 is SGHTA, CDR2 FQGNSA. V shed 6 bases, J shed 7 bases, and the junction held 14 bases outside the gene matches. CDR3 bases: TGTGCCAGCAGTTTCCTTCGGGACAGTATTGTTGAAGCTTTCTTT. Encoded protein: CASSFLRDSIVEAFF.

This chain joins TRBV6-4 and TRBJ2-3, with TRBD1 matching over 9 bases. Unmatched junction bases numbered 3, after V lost 3 bases and J lost 2 bases. The CDR3 contains 15 residues. From germline, CDR1 is MRHNA and CDR2 SNTAGT. CDR3 sequence (DNA): TGTGCCAGCAGTGAAGACAGGGGGACCACAGATACGCAGTATTTT. Its protein product is CASSEDRGTTDTQYF.

The CDR3 protein is CASSYIREVEAFF. CDR3 coding DNA: TGTGCCAGCAGTTACATCAGGGAGGTTGAAGCTTTCTTT. The gene calls are TRBV6-5 and TRBJ1-1, with D maybe TRBD1 (5 bases). The CDR3 extends over 13 amino acids. The V end lost 2 bases, the J end lost 7 bases, and 11 bases lay between the germline ends. Germline V lookup: CDR1 MNHEY, CDR2 SVGAGI.

The gene calls are TRBV6-4 and TRBJ2-2; either TRBD1 or TRBD2 may supply D (6 bases each). V lost 2 bases to trimming and J lost 6 bases, with 7 bases between them. The CDR3 has 13 amino acids. Germline V gene lookup returns CDR1 MRHNA and CDR2 SNTAGT. For the CDR3, the DNA is TGTGCCAGCAGTGACGGGGGGCCCGGGGAGCTGTTTTTT. Protein product: CASSDGGPGELFF.

In its sample, this clone was seen once. The chain recombines TRBV27 with TRBJ2-1; D is perhaps TRBD1 or TRBD2 (6 bases each). With 6 bases removed from V and 7 bases from J, the gap between germline ends came to 13 bases. Germline CDR1 reads MNHEY; CDR2 reads SMNVEV (reference sequence). The length of the CDR3 is 13 residues. The CDR3 spells CASRPGGGNEQFF. The CDR3 coding sequence is TGTGCCAGCAGGCCAGGAGGGGGGAATGAGCAGTTCTTC.

V and J are TRBV12-2 and TRBJ2-6; the table's D gene call, TRBD1, was not cross checked with the DNA. TRBV12-2 is a pseudogene. The length of the CDR3 is 17 residues. The CDR3 DNA reads TGTGCAAGTCGCTTAGGTACAGGGGGTTCTGGGGCCAACGTCCTGACTTTC. Its protein product is CASRLGTGGSGANVLTF.

In this sample, this clone turned up once. The rearrangement links TRBV29-1 to TRBJ1-1; D ambiguous. From germline, CDR1 is SQVTM and CDR2 ANQGSEA. The CDR3 covers 14 residues. Trimming removed 4 bases at V and 0 bases at J, with 12 bases between. Here the CDR3 DNA reads TGCAGCGTTGTCCCGGGCCTCATGAACACTGAAGCTTTCTTT. Its protein product is CSVVPGLMNTEAFF.

V is TRBV6-6 and J is TRBJ1-2; 11 bases match TRBD1. Germline assignment: CDR1 MNHNY and CDR2 SVGAGI (reference sequence). V lost 2 bases to trimming and J lost 4 bases; unmatched junction nucleotides: 6. The CDR3 is 16 amino acids. This CDR3 is CASSYPRTGGIYGYTF. CDR3 in DNA: TGTGCCAGCAGTTACCCCCGGACAGGGGGCATCTATGGCTACACCTTC.

V and J are TRBV7-8 and TRBJ1-2; perhaps TRBD1 as D (6 bases). V lost 1 base to trimming and J lost 7 bases, with 10 bases between them. CDR1 is SGHVS and CDR2 is FQNEAQ in the germline V gene. The CDR3 consists of 13 residues. CDR3 nucleotide sequence: TGTGCCAGCAGCTTAGGACAGGCTTCTGGCTACACCTTC. As protein: CASSLGQASGYTF.

This sequence joins TRBV10-3 and TRBJ2-7; D could derive from TRBD1 or TRBD2 (5 bases each). CDR1 and CDR2 (germline): ENHRY, SYGVKD. Trimming removed 2 bases from V and 5 bases from J, with 13 bases in between. The CDR3 is 14 amino acids. The CDR3 region is CAISELGTGDEQYF. Here the CDR3 DNA reads TGTGCCATCAGTGAGCTAGGGACGGGCGACGAGCAGTACTTC.

The rearrangement links TRBV7-8 to TRBJ2-5, with 7 bases aligning to TRBD2. The germline V gene encodes CDR1 SGHVS and CDR2 FQNEAQ. J lost 5 bases, V lost 5 bases, and 8 bases had no gene match. The CDR3 has 14 amino acids. In DNA, the CDR3 is TGTGCCAGCAGCCCTGGCCCCGGGGGGGAGACCCAGTACTTC. This gives the protein CASSPGPGGETQYF.

The rearrangement links TRBV5-6 to TRBJ2-6, with a tentative D call TRBD1 (5 bases). V gave up 4 bases and J gave up 4 bases, with 15 bases separating them. The CDR3 has 16 amino acids. In germline, CDR1 is SGHDT, CDR2 YYEEEE. The CDR3 is CASSPTVLLGANVLTF. CDR3 nucleotide sequence: TGTGCCAGCAGCCCGACAGTTCTTCTCGGGGCCAACGTCCTGACTTTC.

This clone was observed once. V gene TRBV27 combines with J gene TRBJ1-1, with D uncertain. From germline, CDR1 is MNHEY and CDR2 SMNVEV (reference sequence). CDR3 length: 13 amino acids. V was cut by 8 bases and J by 1 base, with 11 bases left in between. The CDR3 DNA is TGTGCCAGCCGGACTGTCGGGAACACTGAAGCTTTCTTT. Amino acid sequence: CASRTVGNTEAFF.

This clone is a singleton in its sample. The V call is TRBV11-2, the J call TRBJ2-7; 13 bases are shared with TRBD2. Germline CDR1 is SGHAT and CDR2 is FQNNGV. This CDR3 is built from 15 residues. With 7 bases clipped from V and 5 bases from J, the junction kept 8 bases outside the gene matches. The CDR3 protein is CASTGTSGDRNEQYF. The DNA for the CDR3 is TGTGCCAGCACCGGGACTAGCGGGGATAGGAACGAGCAGTACTTC.

The sample holds one count of this clone. The chain couples TRBV2 to TRBJ2-3; D possibly corresponds to TRBD2 (5 bases). CDR3 length: 15 amino acids. V lost 3 bases, J lost 4 bases, and 14 bases lay in between. Germline V CDR1 and CDR2: SNHLY, FYNNEI. The CDR3 sequence: CASSDLLGVADTQYF. CDR3 in DNA: TGTGCCAGCAGTGATCTGCTCGGGGTAGCAGATACGCAGTATTTT.

This clone was observed a handful of times. Other DNA sequences from this sample encode an identical CDR3 as well. This chain joins TRBV7-9 and TRBJ1-4, with 7 positions matching TRBD1. V shed 6 bases and J 1 base; nucleotides not matched to a gene: 2. This CDR3 is 14 amino acids long. Looked up from germline, CDR1 is SEHNR and CDR2 is FQNEAQ (reference sequence). CDR3 in amino acids: CASRRQGTNEKLFF. The CDR3 nucleotides read TGTGCCAGCAGGCGACAGGGAACTAATGAAAAACTGTTTTTT.

The chain links TRBV19 to TRBJ2-7, with 9 bases fitting TRBD1. The CDR3 is 16 amino acids. Per germline, CDR1 LNHDA and CDR2 SQIVND (reference sequence). The ends lost 6 bases at V and 1 base at J; junction bases unmatched: 10. CDR3 bases: TGTGCCAGTAGCCGTGTCAAGGGGACAGGGTCCTACGAGCAGTACTTC. It yields the protein CASSRVKGTGSYEQYF. The entire variable domain, with the rest obtained from reference TRBV19 and TRBJ2-7, is as follows: DGGITQSPKYLFRKEGQNVTLSCEQNLNHDAMYWYRQDPGQGLRLIYYSQIVNDFQKGDIAEGYSVSREKKESFPLTVTSAQKNPTAFYLCASSRVKGTGSYEQYFGPGTRLTVT.

This sequence joins TRBV6-5 and TRBJ1-6; D might be TRBD1 (6 bases). Between the trimmed V and J ends, which lost 0 bases and 9 bases, there was a span of 15 bases. Per the germline V gene, CDR1 is MNHEY and CDR2 is SVGAGI. The CDR3 contains 16 residues. The CDR3: CASSYSGEGGSSPLHF. As DNA, the CDR3 is TGTGCCAGCAGTTACTCGGGTGAGGGGGGATCTTCACCCCTCCACTTT.

V is TRBV5-6 and J is TRBJ2-1; TRBD2 matches at 7 bases. Germline values: CDR1 SGHDT, CDR2 YYEEEE. Trimming took 2 bases from V and 15 from J; bases not matched to a gene: 5. The CDR3 spans 11 residues. CDR3 nucleotides: TGTGCCAGCAGCTTTGGGGGGGATCTGTTCTTC. The encoded protein is CASSFGGDLFF. The whole variable domain, remainder taken from reference TRBV5-6 and TRBJ2-1, is DAGVTQSPTHLIKTRGQQVTLRCSPKSGHDTVSWYQQALGQGPQFIFQYYEEEERQRGNFPDRFSGHQFPNYSSELNVNALLLGDSALYLCASSFGGDLFFGPGTRLTVL.